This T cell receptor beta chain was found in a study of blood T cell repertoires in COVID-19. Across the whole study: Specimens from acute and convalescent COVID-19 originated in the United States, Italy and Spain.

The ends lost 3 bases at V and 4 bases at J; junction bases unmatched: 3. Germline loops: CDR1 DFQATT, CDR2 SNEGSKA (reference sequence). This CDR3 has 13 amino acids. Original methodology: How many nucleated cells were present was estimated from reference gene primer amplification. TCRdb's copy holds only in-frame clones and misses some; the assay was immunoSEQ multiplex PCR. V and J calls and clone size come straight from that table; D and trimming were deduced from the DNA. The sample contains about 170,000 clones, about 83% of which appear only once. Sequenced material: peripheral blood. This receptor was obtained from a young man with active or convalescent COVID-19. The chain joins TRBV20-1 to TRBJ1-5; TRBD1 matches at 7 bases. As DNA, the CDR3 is TGCAGTGCTAGTCAACAGGGGAATCAGCCCCAGCATTTT. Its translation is CSASQQGNQPQHF.